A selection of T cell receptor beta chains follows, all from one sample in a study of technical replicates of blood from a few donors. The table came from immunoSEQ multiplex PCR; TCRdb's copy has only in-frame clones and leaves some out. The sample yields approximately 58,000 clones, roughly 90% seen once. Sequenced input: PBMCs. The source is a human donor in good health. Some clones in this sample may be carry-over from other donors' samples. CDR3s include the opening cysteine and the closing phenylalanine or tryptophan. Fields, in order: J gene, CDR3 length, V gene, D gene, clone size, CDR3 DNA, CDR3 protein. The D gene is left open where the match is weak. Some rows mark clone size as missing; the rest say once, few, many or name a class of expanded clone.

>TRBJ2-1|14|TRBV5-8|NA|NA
TGTGCCAGCAGCCGAGAGGGGGACCTCAATGAGCAGTTCTTC
CASSREGDLNEQFF
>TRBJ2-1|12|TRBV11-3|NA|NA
TGTGCCAGCAGCTTAGGCAGCAATGAGCAGTTCTTC
CASSLGSNEQFF
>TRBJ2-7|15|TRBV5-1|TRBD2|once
TGCGCCAGCAGCTTCGGCGGGACTAGCTCCTACGAGCAGTACTTC
CASSFGGTSSYEQYF
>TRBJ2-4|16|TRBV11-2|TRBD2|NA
TGTGCCAGCAGCACCCAGCGGGGCCTAGCCAAAAACATTCAGTACTTC
CASSTQRGLAKNIQYF
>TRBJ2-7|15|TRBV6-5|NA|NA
TGTGCCAGCAGTAGAGAACCAAACCCATCCTACGAGCAGTACTTC
CASSREPNPSYEQYF
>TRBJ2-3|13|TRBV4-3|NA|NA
TGCGCCAGCAGCCAAGATCGGTTGGATACGCAGTATTTT
CASSQDRLDTQYF
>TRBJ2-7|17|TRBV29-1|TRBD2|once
TGCAGCGTTGAAGGGCTAGCGGATTCCTCGAGCTCCTACGAGCAGTACTTC
CSVEGLADSSSSYEQYF
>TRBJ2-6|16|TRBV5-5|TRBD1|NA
TGTGCCAGCAGCTTGAGGGGACAGGCTGGGGCCAACGTCCTGACTTTC
CASSLRGQAGANVLTF
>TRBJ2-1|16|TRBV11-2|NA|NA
TGTGCCAGCAGCTTTTGGGTAGCGGTCGGCTACAATGAGCAGTTCTTC
CASSFWVAVGYNEQFF
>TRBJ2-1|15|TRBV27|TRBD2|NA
TGTGCCAGCAGTCCGTCGGGGGGGCTCTACAATGAGCAGTTCTTC
CASSPSGGLYNEQFF
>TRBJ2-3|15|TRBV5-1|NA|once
TGCGCCAGCAGTCGGGAGTGGCTAGAAGCCGATACGCAGTATTTT
CASSREWLEADTQYF